This T cell receptor beta chain was sequenced for a study of T cell repertoires and HLA-DP antigens. Study in general: Sorted CD137+CD4+ samples averaged 218.4 ng DNA; pre-culture CD4+ samples, 1,200 ng.

Primers targeted 54 TRBV and 13 TRBJ segments. Some clones are missing from TCRdb's copy, which holds only in-frame ones; the method was immunoSEQ multiplex PCR. The data show about 73,000 clones, around 80% seen once. In the case of this clone: Its target is unknown.

V lost 2 bases, J lost 0 bases, and 10 bases lay in between. The CDR3 has 15 residues. Germline-derived CDR1 and CDR2 are KGHSH and LQKENI. Study results and limitations: Pre-culture clonality, 0.03 to 0.045, was far below sorted CD137+ clonality of roughly 0.42.

This clonotype originated in a man aged 60 to 75 in good health and CMV-seronegative. The V gene is TRBV18, the J gene TRBJ1-2, with D unclear. Material: CD4+ T cells from PBMCs. The CDR3 here is CASSPGPFPNYGYTF. The CDR3 DNA is TGTGCCAGCTCACCAGGACCGTTTCCTAACTATGGCTACACCTTC.